These 16 T cell receptor beta chains originate from one sample sequenced in a study of T cell repertoires in aging, cancer and after chemotherapy. A mixed TRB-A/B primer pool amplified rearranged TRB by multiplex touch-down PCR. TCRdb redid the calling of the multiplex PCR reads with MiXCR, one entry per CDR3 protein. The table includes about 9,200 distinct CDR3 sequences, approximately 30% detected once. The template was genomic DNA from peripheral blood, not RNA. Sequences were obtained from blood. The receptors stem from a human donor in good health.

This chain uses TRBV12-3 or TRBV12-4 with TRBJ1-2, with 7 bases that match TRBD1. V trimming: 6 bases; J trimming: 7 bases; junction bases outside the gene matches: 11. The CDR3 covers 14 residues. CDR3 in amino acids: CASSPSQGYGGYTF. CDR3 coding DNA: TGTGCCAGCAGCCCTTCACAGGGGTACGGTGGCTACACCTTC.

A remark on this clonotype: One end of the junction fails to match germline, which may point to a read error. This chain connects TRBV4-2 to TRBJ2-4, with a weak D call TRBD2 (6 bases). CDR3 length: 15 residues. Germline V gives CDR1 LGHNA, CDR2 YNFKEQ. The CDR3, as DNA: TGCGCCAGCAGCCAAGATCGGGACTCGCTGCGTATTCAGTACTTC. This sequence encodes CASSQDRDSLRIQYF.

This clonotype has more than one count but fewer than ten. This chain joins TRBV7-2 and TRBJ2-1; D not resolved. CDR3 size: 14 residues. Germline V CDR1 and CDR2: SGHTA, FQGNSA. Trimming took 4 bases from V and 0 from J, leaving 7 bases between them. CDR3 protein: CASSSQVSYNEQFF. In nucleotides, the CDR3 is TGTGCCAGCAGCTCACAAGTCTCCTACAATGAGCAGTTCTTC.

The chain joins TRBV7-6 to TRBJ2-2, with a possible D match to TRBD2 (7 bases). Trimming shortened V by 3 bases and J by 4 bases, and 15 bases separated the two germline ends. The germline CDR1 and CDR2 sequences are SGHVS and FNYEAQ. The CDR3 totals 16 residues. Here the CDR3 DNA reads TGTGCCAGCAGCTTGGCTGGGGGGGCGGGCACCGGGGAGCTGTTTTTT. It specifies CASSLAGGAGTGELFF.

The V call is TRBV11-2, the J call TRBJ2-3, with 9 nucleotides matching TRBD1. The CDR3 extends over 14 amino acids. CDR1 is SGHAT, CDR2 FQNNGV, per germline. Losses at the gene ends were 4 bases for V and 5 bases for J; bases not matched to a gene: 4. The CDR3 DNA follows: TGTGCCAGCAGCTCCGGACAGGGGTTAGATACGCAGTATTTT. It translates to CASSSGQGLDTQYF.

This clonotype has a handful of counts. Written as DNA, the CDR3 is TGTGCCAGCAGTCTACAGGAAGCCTTCTATGGCTACACCTTC. The encoded protein is CASSLQEAFYGYTF. This sequence joins TRBV6-2 or TRBV6-3 and TRBJ1-2, with D tentatively TRBD1 (5 bases). V was shortened by 5 bases and J by 4 bases, with 14 bases between the two germline ends. This CDR3 has 14 residues. Germline CDR1 is MNHEY and CDR2 is SVGEGT.

The chain is built from TRBV13 and TRBJ2-1; perhaps D is TRBD1 or TRBD2 (5 bases each). The germline gives CDR1 PRHDT, CDR2 FYEKMQ (reference sequence). Trimming removed 2 bases from V and 9 bases from J, with 14 bases in between. This CDR3 is 14 amino acids long. The CDR3 nucleotides are TGTGCCAGCAGCTTAATATCGTGGGACGGTGAGCAGTTCTTC. Translation gives CASSLISWDGEQFF.

The chain recombines TRBV10-3 with TRBJ1-1; a possible D gene is TRBD1 (6 bases). This CDR3 spans 13 amino acids. V lost 9 bases, J lost 1 base, and 12 bases lay in between. Germline values: CDR1 ENHRY, CDR2 SYGVKD. The CDR3 spells CAISSGQNTEAFF. CDR3 DNA: TGTGCCATTTCCTCGGGACAGAACACTGAAGCTTTCTTT.

This sequence joins TRBV7-2 and TRBJ2-7; 7 bases fit TRBD1. The ends lost 5 bases at V and 7 bases at J; junction bases unmatched: 11. The V gene's germline CDR1 is SGHTA and CDR2 FQGNSA. This CDR3 spans 14 amino acids. The CDR3 spells CASSRRQGGTEQYF. CDR3 nucleotide sequence: TGTGCCAGCAGCCGCCGACAGGGTGGGACAGAGCAGTACTTC.

This clonotype was seen more than once but under ten times. V gene TRBV7-6 combines with J gene TRBJ2-3; D is perhaps TRBD1 or TRBD2 (6 bases each). Trimming stripped 3 bases from V and 2 bases from J, with 9 bases between. Per germline, CDR1 SGHVS and CDR2 FNYEAQ. This CDR3 has 14 residues. CDR3 coding DNA: TGTGCCAGCAGCTTTGGGGGGCCCACAGATACGCAGTATTTT. Protein product: CASSFGGPTDTQYF. The variable domain in full, completed from reference TRBV7-6 and TRBJ2-3, reads GAGVSQSPRYKVTKRGQDVALRCDPISGHVSLYWYRQALGQGPEFLTYFNYEAQQDKSGLPNDRFSAERPEGSISTLTIQRTEQRDSAMYRCASSFGGPTDTQYFGPGTRLTVL.

Only a few counts were recorded for this clonotype. This chain links TRBV20-1 with TRBJ2-7, with 10 bases that match TRBD1. Germline V gene data show CDR1 as DFQATT and CDR2 as SNEGSKA (reference sequence). This CDR3 spans 13 amino acids. The trim removed 6 bases at V and 5 bases at J, leaving 7 bases unmatched. CDR3 sequence reads: CSASGTGDHEQYF. CDR3 DNA: TGCAGTGCCTCCGGGACAGGGGACCACGAGCAGTACTTC.

The table lists this clonotype with a few counts. The chain uses TRBV7-9 and TRBJ1-2; 7 bases map to TRBD1. V trimming: 0 bases; J trimming: 5 bases; junction bases outside the gene matches: 6. The V gene's germline CDR1 is SEHNR and CDR2 FQNEAQ (reference sequence). The CDR3 sequence is 15 residues long. CDR3 nucleotides: TGTGCCAGCAGCTTAGCAACAGGGGCAATGTATGGCTACACCTTC. It specifies CASSLATGAMYGYTF. The whole variable domain, filled in from reference TRBV7-9 and TRBJ1-2, reads DTGVSQNPRHKITKRGQNVTFRCDPISEHNRLYWYRQTLGQGPEFLTYFQNEAQLEKSRLLSDRFSAERPKGSFSTLEIQRTEQGDSAMYLCASSLATGAMYGYTFGSGTRLTVV.

In its sample, this clonotype was seen a few times. The V and J genes are TRBV13 and TRBJ1-1; 7 bases are shared with TRBD1. Germline trimming cut 3 bases from V and 13 bases from J; bases unmatched to any gene: 8. The CDR3 is 12 amino acids. Per the germline V gene, CDR1 is PRHDT and CDR2 is FYEKMQ (reference sequence). CDR3 sequence (DNA): TGTGCCAGCAGCTTCGGGGACAGAAAGTTTTTCTTT. The encoded protein is CASSFGDRKFFF. The full variable domain, rest sourced from reference TRBV13 and TRBJ1-1, is AAGVIQSPRHLIKEKRETATLKCYPIPRHDTVYWYQQGPGQDPQFLISFYEKMQSDKGSIPDRFSAQQFSDYHSELNMSSLELGDSALYFCASSFGDRKFFFGQGTRLTVV.

The rearrangement uses TRBV7-9 and TRBJ2-7; weak D call: TRBD2 (6 bases). V lost 3 bases to trimming and J lost 1 base, with 7 bases between them. The CDR3 length is 13 residues. CDR1 and CDR2 from the germline V gene are SEHNR and FQNEAQ (reference sequence). Here the CDR3 DNA reads TGTGCCAGCAGCTTCGGGGGATCCTACGAGCAGTACTTC. Its protein is CASSFGGSYEQYF.

The table lists this clonotype with a few counts. The V gene is TRBV7-2, the J gene TRBJ1-4, with 7 positions matching TRBD1. Losses at the gene ends were 1 base for V and 11 bases for J; bases not matched to a gene: 4. The CDR3 extends over 13 amino acids. Germline assignment: CDR1 SGHTA and CDR2 FQGNSA. Here the CDR3 DNA reads TGTGCCAGCAGCTTAGATGAGGGGGCGAAACTGTTTTTT. This gives the protein CASSLDEGAKLFF.

This rearrangement joins TRBV5-6 to TRBJ1-2; a possible D gene is TRBD1 (5 bases). Germline loops: CDR1 SGHDT, CDR2 YYEEEE. The V end was cut by 4 bases, the J end by 5 bases, with 12 bases between. This CDR3 comprises 13 residues. CDR3 nucleotide sequence: TGTGCCAGCAGCCAACGGAGGGGATATGGCTACACCTTC. It translates to CASSQRRGYGYTF.